What follows are 17 T cell receptor beta chains derived from one specimen sequenced in a study of CDR3 diversity in severe acne. TCRdb analysed the PCR reads with MiXCR anew, one entry per CDR3 protein. The table includes about 85,000 distinct CDR3 sequences, 45% to 50% detected once. Sequencing was carried out using blood. The receptors come from a male donor in good health, serving as a control.

The chain combines TRBV20-1 with TRBJ2-1, with 10 bases identical to TRBD2. CDR1 and CDR2 from the germline V gene are DFQATT and SNEGSKA (reference sequence). The V and J ends lost 1 base and 5 bases, in that order; junction bases with no gene match: 5. This CDR3 is 15 amino acids long. The CDR3 nucleotides are TGCAGTGCTAGAGCGTCTAGCGGGAGTAACAATGAGCAGTTCTTC. Translated: CSARASSGSNNEQFF.

The rearrangement uses TRBV29-1 and TRBJ2-7, with 8 bases fitting TRBD2. CDR1 is SQVTM, CDR2 ANQGSEA, per germline. This CDR3 contains 14 residues. The V and J ends lost 6 bases and 1 base, in that order; junction bases with no gene match: 8. The CDR3 sequence: CSVGGLDFSYEQYF. CDR3 sequence (DNA): TGCAGCGTAGGGGGACTAGACTTTTCCTACGAGCAGTACTTC.

V gene TRBV3-1 combines with J gene TRBJ2-1, with 8 bases lining up with TRBD2. V lost 0 bases to trimming and J lost 5 bases; unmatched junction nucleotides: 9. The CDR3 totals 17 residues. The germline V gene has CDR1 LGHDT and CDR2 YNNKEL (reference sequence). The CDR3 loop reads CASSQEKGGRLHNEQFF. CDR3 DNA sequence: TGTGCCAGCAGCCAAGAGAAAGGCGGGAGGCTACACAATGAGCAGTTCTTC.

This clonotype turned up a few times. The V and J genes are TRBV7-9 and TRBJ2-5; D unresolved. With 1 base removed from V and 5 bases from J, the gap between germline ends came to 8 bases. The germline CDR1 and CDR2 sequences are SEHNR and FQNEAQ (reference sequence). The CDR3 contains 13 residues. The CDR3 sequence is CASSLGVSETQYF. CDR3 sequence (DNA): TGTGCCAGCAGCTTAGGCGTTTCGGAGACCCAGTACTTC.

In the case of this clonotype: An end of the junction does not agree with germline; a read error may underlie this. This rearrangement joins TRBV29-1 to TRBJ2-5, with D tentatively TRBD1 (7 bases). The germline V gene has CDR1 SQVTM and CDR2 ANQGSEA. The CDR3 sequence is 11 residues long. The CDR3 protein is CSAGGSETQYF. DNA for the CDR3: TGCAGCGCAGGGGGGTCGGAGACCCAGTACTTT.

This clonotype was recorded many times. The rearrangement links TRBV30 to TRBJ1-1, with a possible D match to TRBD1 (6 bases). The CDR3 is 13 residues long. Per the germline V gene, CDR1 is GTSNPN and CDR2 is SVGIG (reference sequence). V gave up 1 base and J gave up 2 bases, with 8 bases separating them. CDR3 coding DNA: TGTGCCTGGAGTGAAGGGACAAACACTGAAGCTTTCTTT. Protein: CAWSEGTNTEAFF.

This chain uses TRBV5-1 with TRBJ2-7, with 9 bases lining up with TRBD1. CDR1 SGHRS and CDR2 YFSETQ come from the germline V gene. This CDR3 has 16 amino acids. Trimming removed 0 bases from V and 5 bases from J; junction bases left unmatched: 9. The CDR3 spells CASSLDPGQGRDEQYF. The CDR3 DNA sequence: TGCGCCAGCAGCTTGGACCCGGGACAGGGAAGGGACGAGCAGTACTTC.

The chain carries TRBV9 and TRBJ2-7, with 8 bases fitting TRBD2. The ends lost 4 bases at V and 6 bases at J; junction bases unmatched: 12. The germline V gene has CDR1 SGDLS and CDR2 YYNGEE. The CDR3 extends over 15 amino acids. The CDR3 region is CASSLGGGSLCEQYF. Written as DNA, the CDR3 is TGTGCCAGCAGCTTGGGCGGGGGGTCCCTCTGCGAGCAGTACTTC.

Comments on this clonotype: Mismatch with germline at one junction end may stem from a read error. The chain joins TRBV7-6 to TRBJ2-2, with 10 nucleotides matching TRBD2. CDR3 length: 16 amino acids. Germline V gives CDR1 SGHVS, CDR2 FNYEAQ. The CDR3 sequence is CASSLGLAANTGELVF. DNA for the CDR3: TGTGCTAGCAGCTTAGGACTAGCGGCGAACACCGGGGAGCTGGTTTTT.

This chain connects TRBV20-1 to TRBJ2-1, with TRBD2 as a possible D gene (5 bases). V lost 1 base and J 4 bases, leaving 11 bases between the germline ends. The CDR3 runs 14 residues. Germline-derived CDR1 and CDR2 are DFQATT and SNEGSKA (reference sequence). The CDR3: CSARVSGLYNEQFF. As DNA, the CDR3 is TGCAGTGCTAGAGTAAGCGGATTATACAATGAGCAGTTCTTC.

This clonotype has more than one count but fewer than ten. The chain has TRBV20-1 and TRBJ1-1; D uncertain. This CDR3 region has 13 residues. Germline-derived CDR1 and CDR2 are DFQATT and SNEGSKA (reference sequence). V was cut by 3 bases and J by 1 base, with 9 bases left in between. The CDR3 DNA reads as TGCAGTGCTAGTCGATGGTCGAACACTGAAGCTTTCTTT. Its protein product is CSASRWSNTEAFF.

This clonotype was seen more than once but under ten times. The chain uses TRBV6-5 and TRBJ2-2; 7 bases are shared with TRBD2. Germline trimming cut 4 bases from V and 6 bases from J; bases unmatched to any gene: 2. The length of the CDR3 is 13 residues. CDR1 and CDR2 from the germline V gene are MNHEY and SVGAGI. The CDR3 coding sequence is TGTGCCAGCAGTTTAGCGGGTCCCGGGGAGCTGTTTTTT. This gives the protein CASSLAGPGELFF.

This clonotype came up many times. The genes are TRBV5-5 and TRBJ2-1; 9 bases line up with TRBD2. V dropped 5 bases and J dropped 6; count of bases not matched to a gene: 3. Germline V gene lookup returns CDR1 SGHKS and CDR2 YYEKEE (reference sequence). The length of the CDR3 is 13 residues. The DNA for the CDR3 is TGTGCCAGCAGTAGGCGGGAGGGCAATGAGCAGTTCTTC. Protein: CASSRREGNEQFF.

This clonotype came up many times. The chain joins TRBV11-2 to TRBJ2-2; no firm D call. V lost 3 bases and J 4 bases, leaving 12 bases between the germline ends. In germline, CDR1 is SGHAT, CDR2 FQNNGV. The CDR3 runs 15 residues. The CDR3, as DNA: TGTGCCAGCAGCTTCAGGCCAGGCTTCACCGGGGAGCTGTTTTTT. Its protein product is CASSFRPGFTGELFF.

This chain joins TRBV11-3 and TRBJ2-7; D remains ambiguous. This CDR3 region has 11 residues. Germline V gives CDR1 SGHNT, CDR2 YENEEA. With 8 bases removed from V and 4 bases from J, the gap between germline ends came to 9 bases. The CDR3 sequence is CASSSGYEQYF. DNA for the CDR3: TGTGCCAGCTCATCCGGGTACGAGCAGTACTTC.

The V call is TRBV19, the J call TRBJ1-1; D unresolved. Germline V gene sequence: CDR1 LNHDA, CDR2 SQIVND (reference sequence). The CDR3 extends over 16 amino acids. V lost 5 bases to trimming and J lost 1 base, with 17 bases between them. The DNA of the CDR3 is TGTGCCAGTAGTCCCGCTAGCGGGGAATGGAACACTGAAGCTTTCTTT. Translating gives CASSPASGEWNTEAFF.

CDR3 in amino acids: CASSTRRLAGGEGDTGELFF. In DNA form, the CDR3 reads TGTGCCAGCAGCACGCGGCGGCTAGCGGGAGGAGAAGGGGACACCGGGGAGCTGTTTTTT. V usage is TRBV11-3 and J usage is TRBJ2-2; TRBD2 aligns across 11 bases. V shed 5 bases, J shed 3 bases, and the junction held 17 bases outside the gene matches. Germline lookup yields CDR1 SGHNT and CDR2 YENEEA. This CDR3 comprises 20 residues.